Listed below are T cell receptor beta chains from one sample, sequenced in a study of T cells in Graves' hyperthyroidism and ophthalmopathy. TCRdb independently ran MiXCR on the multiplex PCR reads; one entry per CDR3 protein. The sample consists of under 400,000 distinct CDR3 sequences, just under 25% of them appearing once. The specimen sequenced was blood. These receptors all stem from a man in his fifties with Graves' hyperthyroidism. CDR3s include the opening cysteine and the closing phenylalanine or tryptophan. A D gene is named only where the DNA matches it firmly. Clone size is stated in some rows and not others, as once, few, many or a class when expanded.

J gene	D gene	V gene	CDR3 length	clone size	CDR3 DNA	CDR3 protein
TRBJ1-2	TRBD1	TRBV19	18	once	TGTGCCAGTACCCCCTGGGACAGGGCGACAGAGGTTAACTATGGCTACACCTTC	CASTPWDRATEVNYGYTF
TRBJ2-2	TRBD2	TRBV19	16	-	TGTGCCAGTAGTATTGATGGGCCTAGCGGGAGCGGGGAGCTGTTTTTT	CASSIDGPSGSGELFF
TRBJ2-7	TRBD2	TRBV6-5	14	-	TGTGCCAGCAGTACTCAGCGGGAGACCTACGAGCAGTACTTC	CASSTQRETYEQYF
TRBJ1-5	-	TRBV5-1	14	once	TGCGCCAGCAGTCACAAAGTCGGGGCTCAGCCCCAGCATTTT	CASSHKVGAQPQHF
TRBJ2-4	TRBD1	TRBV27	15	few	TGTGCCAGCAGTTTCCAGGGGGCTACCAAAAACATTCAGTACTTC	CASSFQGATKNIQYF
TRBJ1-2	-	TRBV2	10	few	TGTGCCAGCAGTTATCTGGGCTACACCTTC	CASSYLGYTF
TRBJ2-7	-	TRBV11-2	13	few	TGTGCCAGCAGCTTAGTCAGGCAAGCCGAGCAGTACTTC	CASSLVRQAEQYF
TRBJ2-7	TRBD2	TRBV12-3/TRBV12-4	14	few	TGTGCCAGCAGTTTCCTGGGAGGGGCCGGCGAGCAGTACTTC	CASSFLGGAGEQYF
TRBJ1-5	-	TRBV5-5	17	-	TGTGCCAGCAGCTCAATGACAGGCCTGAGGAGCAATCAGCCCCAGCATTTT	CASSSMTGLRSNQPQHF
TRBJ1-1	-	TRBV20-1	16	-	TGCAGTGCTAGATCCCAACTCTGGCAGATGGAGACTGAAGCTTTCTTT	CSARSQLWQMETEAFF
TRBJ2-1	-	TRBV18	16	-	TGTGCCAGCTCACCACCGCCAGGGTCGAACTACAATGAGCAGTTCTTC	CASSPPPGSNYNEQFF
TRBJ2-1	-	TRBV7-2	11	few	TGTGCCAGCAGCTTAGAATCTGAGCAGTTCTTC	CASSLESEQFF
TRBJ1-4	-	TRBV20-1	11	few	TGCAGTGTGCGCATTAATGAAAAACTGTTTTTT	CSVRINEKLFF
TRBJ2-4	TRBD2	TRBV11-2	14	-	TGTGCCAGCAGCACCCGACTAGCGGAAAACATTCAGTACTTC	CASSTRLAENIQYF
TRBJ2-1	TRBD2	TRBV5-5	15	-	TGTGCCAGCAGCTTGCACAGCGGGAAATACAATGAGCAGTTCTTC	CASSLHSGKYNEQFF
TRBJ2-7	TRBD2	TRBV3-1	15	-	TGTGCCAGCAGTCCTACCCTAGCGGGGGTGGGGGAGCAGTACTTC	CASSPTLAGVGEQYF
TRBJ1-1	TRBD1	TRBV5-4	18	-	TGTGCCAGCGGGTTGAAGTTCGGGACAGGGGTTCGGAGCACTGAAGCTTTCTTT	CASGLKFGTGVRSTEAFF
TRBJ1-5	TRBD1	TRBV5-1	15	-	TGCGCCAGCAGCTCCGGGACAGGAATTGGTCAGCCCCAGCATTTT	CASSSGTGIGQPQHF